Included here is one T cell receptor (beta chain) sequence, with context. Its target is not known. This sample was included in a study of metastatic and nonmetastatic thyroid tumors. Study background: Malignant and benign thyroid patients had repertoires compared in peripheral blood and tumor or nodule tissue.

Each patient came to thyroid surgery without any prior treatment (of any kind). V was cut by 2 bases and J by 3 bases, with 11 bases left in between. Germline V gene lookup returns CDR1 MNHEY and CDR2 SVGEGT. This CDR3 is built from 15 residues. Original analysis: A papillary thyroid cancer distant-metastasis classifier was built from CDR3 differences across clinicopathological groups. TCRdb re-called the PCR reads with MiXCR. These V and J calls rely on TCRdb rather than the paper's analysis. This table holds around 45,000 clones, roughly 3.9% found once. Findings and limits, study-wide: Patients with malignant thyroid tumors reportedly had significantly higher TCR beta diversity than those with benign nodules, in blood and tumor.

V usage is TRBV6-2 or TRBV6-3 and J usage is TRBJ2-1; D uncertain. Sequencing input: blood. The source of this sequence is a female donor with papillary thyroid cancer or a benign thyroid nodule (not recorded which). Some clones in this sample may be carry-over from other donors' samples. CDR3 sequence (DNA): TGTGCCAGCAGTTACCGTGACGATGACTACAATGAGCAGTTCTTC. Amino acid sequence: CASSYRDDDYNEQFF.